Below are 27 T cell receptor beta chains sequenced from a single sample in a study of T cells after yellow fever vaccination. Each CDR3 protein gets one entry after TCRdb re-called the 5' RACE reads with MiXCR. The table has 20,000 to 25,000 distinct CDR3 sequences, roughly 3.3% seen once; the top ten hold more than 0.75%. The source material was PBMCs, either bulk or a sorted T-cell subset (CD4+, CD8+, memory, or dextramer-sorted; not recorded which), sampled more than 40 days after the first yellow fever vaccination. These receptors were obtained from a man younger than 35 who received the YFV17D yellow fever vaccine.

This clonotype was seen at least ten times. The genes are TRBV7-9 and TRBJ1-3; 11 bases fit TRBD1. The CDR3 is made up of 19 amino acids. Germline assignment: CDR1 SEHNR and CDR2 FQNEAQ (reference sequence). Unmatched junction bases numbered 15, after V lost 4 bases and J lost 4 bases. CDR3 bases: TGTGCCAGCAGCTCATTTAAGCGGACAGGGGGCTTCTTCGGAAACACCATATATTTT. Translation: CASSSFKRTGGFFGNTIYF.

In its sample, this clonotype was seen many times. This chain joins TRBV7-2 and TRBJ2-3; 8 positions agree with TRBD2. V was pared by 4 bases and J by 0 bases, with 3 bases of the junction left unmatched. The CDR3 spans 15 residues. Germline V gene lookup returns CDR1 SGHTA and CDR2 FQGNSA. The CDR3 DNA is TGTGCCAGCAGCTCTAGCGGGTCTAGCACAGATACGCAGTATTTT. This encodes CASSSSGSSTDTQYF.

This clonotype has ten or more counts. The V gene is TRBV12-3 or TRBV12-4, the J gene TRBJ1-4; no clear D. V was cut by 5 bases and J by 7 bases, with 11 bases left in between. The CDR3 is made up of 13 amino acids. The CDR3 nucleotides are TGTGCCAGCAGTCCATTTGAGGGTGAAAAACTGTTTTTT. It encodes CASSPFEGEKLFF.

This clonotype showed up many times. The chain uses TRBV4-1 and TRBJ1-2; D possibly corresponds to TRBD1 (5 bases). In germline, CDR1 is MGHRA, CDR2 YSYEKL. This CDR3 region has 16 residues. Between the trimmed V and J ends, which lost 8 bases and 7 bases, there was a span of 26 bases. Here the CDR3 reads CASGQSGSKALVGYTF. The CDR3 DNA follows: TGCGCCAGCGGTCAATCAGGGTCGAAGGCATTAGTTGGCTACACCTTC.

This clonotype was counted at least ten times. The J gene is TRBJ2-3, the V gene TRBV19, with D possibly being TRBD1 (5 bases). CDR1 and CDR2 (germline): LNHDA, SQIVND (reference sequence). The CDR3 has 13 residues. Trimming took 9 bases from V and 1 from J, leaving 11 bases between them. The CDR3 region is CASGPTGTDTQYF. The CDR3 coding sequence is TGTGCCAGCGGCCCGACAGGCACAGATACGCAGTATTTT.

By frequency in the sample, this clonotype is medium-sized (0.01 to 0.1%). V and J are TRBV5-1 and TRBJ2-1, with 8 bases matching TRBD1. J gave up 5 bases and V 7 bases, and 11 bases lay outside the gene matches. The length of the CDR3 is 15 residues. The V gene's germline CDR1 is SGHRS and CDR2 YFSETQ. The CDR3 protein is CASATGATQNNEQFF. As DNA, the CDR3 is TGCGCCAGCGCGACAGGGGCCACCCAGAACAATGAGCAGTTCTTC.

This clonotype was counted a few times. The CDR3 here is CASSWDRHTIYF. For the CDR3, the DNA is TGTGCCAGCAGTTGGGACAGGCACACCATATATTTT. V is TRBV13 and J is TRBJ1-3, with TRBD1 matching over 8 bases. Per germline, CDR1 PRHDT and CDR2 FYEKMQ (reference sequence). V lost 6 bases to trimming and J lost 8 bases; unmatched junction nucleotides: 3. The CDR3 is 12 residues long.

This clonotype was seen many times. This rearrangement joins TRBV30 to TRBJ1-1; unclear D gene. This CDR3 is built from 13 residues. Germline V gene data show CDR1 as GTSNPN and CDR2 as SVGIG (reference sequence). Trimming cost V 2 bases and J 2 bases, with 9 bases left between them. The CDR3 nucleotides are TGTGCCTGGAGTTACGCGGAAAACACTGAAGCTTTCTTT. It yields the protein CAWSYAENTEAFF.

This clonotype was observed many times. The chain is built from TRBV20-1 and TRBJ2-3; tentative D call: TRBD2 (7 bases). The germline V and J ends were trimmed by 5 bases and 3 bases, with 15 bases remaining between them. Germline V gene data show CDR1 as DFQATT and CDR2 as SNEGSKA (reference sequence). The CDR3 runs to 14 residues. CDR3: CSAGGAGHTDTQYF. Written as DNA, the CDR3 is TGCAGTGCTGGGGGGGCAGGGCATACAGATACGCAGTATTTT.

In this sample, this clonotype turned up many times. CDR3 amino acids: CSARDRVTNNEKLFF. The CDR3 DNA follows: TGCAGTGCTAGAGACAGGGTTACTAATAATGAAAAACTGTTTTTT. V is TRBV20-1 and J is TRBJ1-4, with D tentatively TRBD1 (5 bases). With 0 bases removed from V and 4 bases from J, the gap between germline ends came to 12 bases. Germline V gene sequence: CDR1 DFQATT, CDR2 SNEGSKA (reference sequence). CDR3 length: 15 residues.

The table lists this clonotype with many counts. This chain connects TRBV12-3 or TRBV12-4 to TRBJ2-3, with 10 positions matching TRBD2. The V segment lost 6 bases and the J segment 3 bases; nucleotides outside the gene matches: 9. The CDR3 runs 16 residues. The DNA of the CDR3 is TGTGCCAGCAGAGAAAGGAGCGGGGGGGTTACAGATACGCAGTATTTT. Translation: CASRERSGGVTDTQYF.

This clonotype was seen repeatedly, ten times or more. Mismatch with germline at one junction end may stem from a read error. V is TRBV29-1 and J is TRBJ2-1; D is uncertain. The CDR3 loop spans 9 amino acids. Germline V gives CDR1 SQVTM, CDR2 ANQGSEA. Written as DNA, the CDR3 is TGCAGCGTTGAAGCCTCGACAAACTTC. This translates into CSVEASTNF.

This clonotype showed up many times. The gene calls are TRBV12-3 or TRBV12-4 and TRBJ2-5; tentative D call: TRBD2 (6 bases). This CDR3 has 14 residues. The germline V and J ends were trimmed by 6 bases and 4 bases, with 15 bases remaining between them. The CDR3 protein is CASSPGGRRETQYF. The CDR3 nucleotides are TGTGCCAGCAGCCCCGGGGGTAGGCGAGAGACCCAGTACTTC.

This clonotype was detected ten times or more. The V and J genes are TRBV11-3 and TRBJ2-2; 12 positions match TRBD2. CDR3 size: 17 residues. J was trimmed by 5 bases and V by 5 bases; bases with no gene match: 9. Germline lookup yields CDR1 SGHNT and CDR2 YENEEA. CDR3: CASSADLAGGPTGELFF. The CDR3 DNA reads as TGTGCCAGCAGCGCAGACCTAGCGGGGGGGCCGACCGGGGAGCTGTTTTTT.

V gene TRBV12-3 or TRBV12-4 combines with J gene TRBJ1-6; D not certain. This CDR3 has 18 residues. The V gene lost 6 bases and the J gene lost 0 bases, with 18 bases spanning the gap. CDR3 DNA: TGTGCCAGCAGCTCCGGGCTGCGGTGCAGCTCCTATAATTCACCCCTCCACTTT. Protein sequence: CASSSGLRCSSYNSPLHF.

This clonotype was found many times. The chain has TRBV20-1 and TRBJ2-7, with 8 bases aligning to TRBD2. The CDR3 totals 13 residues. The V gene end was trimmed by 6 bases and the J gene end by 7 bases; junction bases not matched to a gene: 11. Germline loops: CDR1 DFQATT, CDR2 SNEGSKA (reference sequence). CDR3 nucleotide sequence: TGCAGTGCGACGCTAGCGGGTTCCTCGGAGCAGTACTTC. This sequence encodes CSATLAGSSEQYF.

The sample holds one count of this clonotype. The DNA for the CDR3 is TGTGCCAGCAGCCGAAGCCGGGCGAGTAACACTGAAGCTTTCTTT. Residues: CASSRSRASNTEAFF. The chain uses TRBV7-3 and TRBJ1-1; unclear D gene. V lost 5 bases and J 2 bases, leaving 15 bases between the germline ends. CDR3 length: 15 amino acids. Germline CDR1 is SGHTA and CDR2 is FQGTGA.

This clonotype was observed many times. The chain recombines TRBV3-1 with TRBJ2-5; the D is unclear. This CDR3 has 12 amino acids. Trimming took 3 bases from V and 4 from J, leaving 6 bases between them. Per the germline V gene, CDR1 is LGHDT and CDR2 is YNNKEL (reference sequence). CDR3 region: CASSQRRETQYF. The DNA for the CDR3 is TGTGCCAGCAGCCAGCGTCGAGAGACCCAGTACTTC.

This sequence joins TRBV4-2 and TRBJ1-3; no firm D call. CDR3 length: 15 amino acids. With 4 bases removed from V and 0 bases from J, the gap between germline ends came to 10 bases. Germline-derived CDR1 and CDR2 are LGHNA and YNFKEQ. The CDR3 loop is CASSPESASGNTIYF. DNA for the CDR3: TGTGCCAGCAGCCCCGAATCGGCCTCTGGAAACACCATATATTTT.

This clonotype was observed a handful of times. The V call is TRBV5-1, the J call TRBJ2-7; TRBD2 might be the D (6 bases). Deletions cut 7 bases from V and 5 bases from J, with 19 bases between. CDR1 and CDR2 from the germline V gene are SGHRS and YFSETQ. CDR3 length: 14 residues. Here the CDR3 DNA reads TGCGCCAGCCATGAGAACAGACCGGGGGACGAGCAGTACTTC. Its translation: CASHENRPGDEQYF.

This clonotype was seen ten or more times. The V and J genes are TRBV5-5 and TRBJ1-1; weak D call: TRBD1 (6 bases). This CDR3 has 16 amino acids. Trimming shortened V by 1 base and J by 5 bases, and 18 bases separated the two germline ends. Germline CDR1 is SGHKS and CDR2 is YYEKEE (reference sequence). CDR3 region: CASSLLGSGVGTEAFF. CDR3 nucleotides: TGTGCCAGCAGCTTGTTGGGCTCAGGGGTTGGAACTGAAGCTTTCTTT.

This clonotype was found many times. The genes are TRBV6-2 or TRBV6-3 and TRBJ1-5; 8 nucleotides agree with TRBD1. Germline-derived CDR1 and CDR2 are MNHEY and SVGEGT. The CDR3 runs 15 residues. Trimming cost V 4 bases and J 2 bases; bases outside gene matches: 4. This CDR3 is CASSFGQGGNQPQHF. The CDR3 nucleotides are TGTGCCAGCAGTTTCGGACAGGGAGGCAATCAGCCCCAGCATTTT.

This clonotype was counted at least ten times. This chain links TRBV12-3 or TRBV12-4 with TRBJ2-2; D tentatively reads TRBD1 or TRBD2 (5 bases each). The CDR3 has 16 residues. V was trimmed by 5 bases and J by 6 bases, leaving 19 bases between them. The CDR3 loop reads CASSREGRRLPGELFF. CDR3 nucleotides: TGTGCCAGCAGTCGCGAGGGGAGAAGGCTACCCGGGGAGCTGTTTTTT.

This clonotype qualifies as medium-sized. This chain connects TRBV4-3 to TRBJ1-3; D remains ambiguous. V was shortened by 0 bases and J by 0 bases, with 9 bases between the two germline ends. CDR3 length equals 16 residues. Germline lookup yields CDR1 LGHNA and CDR2 YSLEER. CDR3 nucleotide sequence: TGCGCCAGCAGCCAAGATGGGGAATCCTCTGGAAACACCATATATTTT. This encodes CASSQDGESSGNTIYF.

By its share, this clonotype is medium-sized. The V call is TRBV7-2, the J call TRBJ1-2; D uncertain. The germline V gene has CDR1 SGHTA and CDR2 FQGNSA. With 3 bases removed from V and 2 bases from J, the gap between germline ends came to 7 bases. This CDR3 has 13 residues. The CDR3 sequence is CASSFGRNYGYTF. CDR3 coding DNA: TGTGCCAGCAGCTTTGGCAGAAACTATGGCTACACCTTC.

This clonotype occurred many times. The rearrangement uses TRBV5-1 and TRBJ1-2; no reliable D call. Germline V gene lookup returns CDR1 SGHRS and CDR2 YFSETQ. V lost 0 bases to trimming and J lost 0 bases, with 9 bases between them. This CDR3 comprises 15 residues. The CDR3 here is CASSLDERTNYGYTF. CDR3 nucleotides: TGCGCCAGCAGCTTGGACGAGCGTACTAACTATGGCTACACCTTC. Supplemented by reference TRBV5-1 and TRBJ1-2, the full variable domain reads KAGVTQTPRYLIKTRGQQVTLSCSPISGHRSVSWYQQTPGQGLQFLFEYFSETQRNKGNFPGRFSGRQFSNSRSEMNVSTLELGDSALYLCASSLDERTNYGYTFGSGTRLTVV.

The chain recombines TRBV21-1 with TRBJ2-7; the DNA was not used to check the table's D call, TRBD1. TRBV21-1 is a documented pseudogene. The CDR3 length is 18 residues. Here the CDR3 reads CASSKKKKVDGGPHEQYV. The CDR3 coding sequence is TGTGCCAGCAGCAAAAAAAAAAAGGTGGATGGGGGGCCGCACGAGCAGTACGTC.